This T cell receptor (beta chain) was identified in a study of Ad26.COV2.S vaccination and SARS-CoV-2 variants (dated by TCRdb to the early 2020s). Regarding the study in general: Vaccine-arm donors were drawn from COV1001, a multicentre, randomized, double-blind, placebo-controlled phase I-IIa trial of Ad26.COV2.S in healthy adults. The specificity and breadth of SARS-CoV-2-reactive T cell receptors after Ad26.COV2.S vaccination were assessed by TCRbeta repertoire sequencing. A total of some 30 samples were included in the TCR-sequenced set, comprising about 20 Ad26.COV2.S vaccine recipients, 5 placebo recipients and 8 SARS-CoV-2 convalescent individuals. Dosing of Ad26.COV2.S was intramuscular, at either 5x10^10 or 1x10^11 viral particles, delivered as one shot or as two shots spaced 56 days apart. Participants in the trial were split at random into five groups of five each, receiving low-dose or high-dose Ad26.COV2.S once or twice, or else placebo on both occasions. Investigators did not know the trial group allocation while performing experiments and assessing outcomes.

Sample treatment or condition, as interpreted from the label and publication: roughly 18 received Ad26.COV2.S at low or high dose, single or two shots; 5 received placebo; per-sample allocation not given. For vaccine and placebo recipients, repertoires were sequenced using samples collected on day 63 after the first injection. Cohort 1b enrolled 25 or so adults aged 18-55 years at a single site in Boston, USA, between 29 July and 7 August 2020. Ad26.COV2.S consisted of a replication-incompetent adenovirus type 26 vector by which a prefusion-stabilized SARS-CoV-2 spike protein from the original Wuhan strain was expressed. This clone was counted many times. This receptor's antigen is unknown. It has no much larger one-base neighbor in the sample; base qualities were not kept. The V end loses 3 bases and the J end loses 0 bases, and a stretch of 26 bases separates them. Spanning cysteine to phenylalanine, the CDR3 consists of 20 amino acids. Only CDR3 DNA is held: 60 bases, read in frame from base 1. CDR1 and CDR2 are read off the germline V gene (reference sequence) as MNHEY and SMNVEV.

The full study reports these points: Substantial breadth of spike-specific CD8+ and CD4+ T cell responses was reported after vaccination. The authors noted that total T cell responses may have been underestimated by the TCR breadth and depth analyses. Spike-specific TCR breadth was higher in Ad26.COV2.S recipients than in placebo recipients (P = 0.0014). The study was not powered for comparison of responses between vaccine doses or regimens. Vaccine and placebo recipients had comparable non-spike TCR breadth, which fits with the vaccine containing only spike.

The immunoSEQ Assay was the method used to sequence TCRbeta CDR3 regions. After extraction, genomic DNA underwent amplification by bias-controlled multiplex PCR, followed by high-throughput sequencing. The authors' analysis ran thus. To quantify the absolute abundance of every unique TCRbeta CDR3 region, sequences were collapsed and filtered. T cell fraction was estimated by normalizing TCRbeta template counts to usable DNA, which was measured by amplifying reference genes present in all nucleated cells. Repertoire TCRs were annotated as SARS-CoV-2-specific by exact matching of V gene, CDR3 amino acid sequence and J gene to a known reactive TCR set. The reference SARS-CoV-2 TCR set was obtained from MIRA and was filtered for enrichment in COVID-19-positive ImmuneCODE repertoires, whereby public or cross-reactive TCRs were removed. Based on the MIRA antigens, annotated TCRs were further analysed at the level of specific ORF or position within ORF. Breadth was defined as the number of annotated unique rearrangements divided by the total number of unique productive rearrangements, and depth was defined as the summed frequency of the annotated unique rearrangements. TCR breadth was compared between groups using two-sided Wilcoxon rank-sum tests. TCRdb took over this immuneACCESS table, retaining in-frame rearrangements with V and J assigned. Such tables are incomplete; in checked studies, under half of the missing clones stem from an unresolved V gene, and the remainder is unexplained. V and J calls and clone size are those listed in that table; D and trimming were worked out from the DNA. Recorded for this sample are over 350,000 clones; 80% to 90% of them occurred a single time. Roughly 3.2% of the sample goes to the ten largest clones.

The source material was peripheral blood, sampled in a trial of Ad26.COV2.S vaccine versus placebo. This sequence originates from a person aged 18-65 years who received the Ad26.COV2.S COVID-19 vaccine or a placebo. The sequence joins TRBV27 to TRBJ1-1; the D gene cannot be resolved reliably. CDR3 sequence: CASSFVGWAEGSKVNTEAFF. Read as DNA, the sequence is TGTGCCAGCAGTTTTGTCGGGTGGGCAGAGGGTAGTAAGGTGAACACTGAAGCTTTCTTT.